This T cell receptor beta chain was identified in a study of cytomegalovirus exposure and HLA in healthy donors. This clone was seen just once. The CDR3 length is 16 residues. V lost 3 bases and J lost 3, with 12 bases in between. CDR1 SGHDN and CDR2 FVKESK come from the germline V gene. Only in-frame clones appear in the TCRdb table, and some are missing; sequencing was by immunoSEQ multiplex PCR. The profile shows about 120,000 clones, approximately 92% of them singletons. This TCR was sampled from a woman younger than 35 in good health and CMV-seronegative. The sample comprised PBMCs. This chain uses TRBV14 with TRBJ2-6, with TRBD2 as a possible D gene (6 bases). The DNA of the CDR3 is TGTGCCAGCAGCCAGACCCCGGGGGTTGGGGCCAACGTCCTGACTTTC. Its translation is CASSQTPGVGANVLTF.